Sequencing of this T cell receptor beta chain was carried out in a study of T cells in tuberculosis (dated by TCRdb to the late 2010s). A note on the overall study: In the study, CD1B tetramers and high-throughput TCR immunosequencing were combined to characterize T cells specific for the mycobacterial lipid antigen glucose monomycolate (GMM). In a South African clinical cohort, IGRA-negative adolescents, IGRA-positive adolescents with latent tuberculosis and adults with active tuberculosis were compared, with ten to eleven people in each group.

General conclusions and limits of the study: Clinical samples were chosen by availability of cryopreserved specimens, and active tuberculosis cases were adults while controls were adolescents. Smaller mean NN-distances to GMM-specific TCRs were observed in active tuberculosis TCR-alpha repertoires than in IGRA-negative controls, suggesting clonal expansion of GMM-specific TCRs. Using GEM motif frequencies, a classifier achieved over 65% accuracy, whereas a classifier built on the diverse GMM-specific repertoire got to under 90% accuracy (AUROC more than 0.85). The smaller NN-distances in active tuberculosis patients were driven in part by shorter CDR3-alpha lengths, while the difference seen for TCR-beta was not statistically significant.

At study entry, a tuberculin skin test and the QuantiFERON-TB GOLD In-Tube IGRA were used to screen adolescents for latent tuberculosis infection. Immunosequencing of unsorted cryopreserved PBMC covered, on average, around 97,000 T cells per clinical donor. Eleven high schools in the Worcester region of the Western Cape, South Africa, served as enrollment sites for adolescents aged 12 to 18 years. Roughly 10 M. tuberculosis-infected and ten uninfected adolescents were selected with matching for age and sex. Adolescent PBMC were isolated from freshly drawn heparinized blood by density centrifugation and cryopreserved. With regard to this clone: The target of this receptor is not known. Qualities for individual bases were not recorded, and no much larger clone is one base off.

TCR libraries were generated with the immunoSEQ multiplex PCR assay, using TCR-beta and/or TCR-alpha/delta assays for each sample. The amplified TCR libraries were sequenced using the Illumina high-throughput platform. The study's processing was this. Clustering and dimensionality reduction relied on pairwise TCRdist distances among GMM-specific receptors from T cells that were either sorted ex vivo or expanded in vitro. Each clinical repertoire was scored by mean NN-distance, the average TCRdist to the nearest 10% of tetramer-positive reference sequences. To compute GEM TCR motif frequency, the fraction of unique TCRs matching known GEM sequences by V/J usage and CDR3 length was calculated. Active tuberculosis was classified by linear discriminant analysis with leave-one-out cross-validation, implemented in scikit-learn. In its TCRdb copy, this immuneACCESS table keeps in-frame sequences only and misses some clones. Where compared with another copy, unresolved V genes explain less than half of these, and the others have no known cause. That table is the source of V, J and clone size, and D and trimming were worked out from the DNA. Recorded for this sample are roughly 30,000 clones; about 89% of them occurred a single time. Around 2.2% of the sample is taken by the ten largest.

Unmatched junction bases come to 3, with V trimmed by 5 bases and J by 6 bases. The germline V gene encodes CDR1 SGHVS and CDR2 FQNEAQ. The CDR3 goes from the cysteine to the phenylalanine over 14 residues. Only CDR3 DNA remains: 42 bases, in frame from the first base. The sequence links TRBV7-8 to TRBJ1-5; TRBD1 lines up with 11 middle nucleotides. Sequenced sample: PBMCs. This TCR was recovered from a donor aged 10-30 years with latent tuberculosis or without tuberculosis infection. The CDR3 in this case is CASSPGTGGQPQHF. In nucleotides, the sequence is TGTGCCAGCAGCCCAGGGACAGGGGGTCAGCCCCAGCATTTT.